Included here is one T cell receptor (beta chain) sequence, with context. Its antigen is unknown. The record originates from a study of T cell responses to AZD1222 COVID-19 vaccine. Overall study findings and caveats: Seropositivity was recorded at baseline in only 6 or 7 AZD1222 recipients. The study found vaccine-associated CD4 TCRs spanning spike, dominant at 160-218 and 743-854.

Here immunoSEQ multiplex PCR was the method, and the copy in TCRdb shows in-frame clones only, minus some. Of 200,000 to 250,000 clones detected, 93% appear once; the ten largest clones hold about 1%. This TCR was sampled from an adult in good health. Sequenced material: peripheral blood, taken on day 0 of MenACWY control vaccination.

CDR3 sequence: CASSLVAGGASPQYF. CDR3 DNA sequence: TGTGCCAGCAGCTTAGTAGCGGGGGGGGCTTCGCCCCAGTACTTC. The rearrangement uses TRBV11-2 and TRBJ2-5, with 11 bases that match TRBD2. Germline values: CDR1 SGHAT, CDR2 FQNNGV. The CDR3 extends over 15 amino acids. J lost 9 bases, V lost 1 base, and 7 bases had no gene match.